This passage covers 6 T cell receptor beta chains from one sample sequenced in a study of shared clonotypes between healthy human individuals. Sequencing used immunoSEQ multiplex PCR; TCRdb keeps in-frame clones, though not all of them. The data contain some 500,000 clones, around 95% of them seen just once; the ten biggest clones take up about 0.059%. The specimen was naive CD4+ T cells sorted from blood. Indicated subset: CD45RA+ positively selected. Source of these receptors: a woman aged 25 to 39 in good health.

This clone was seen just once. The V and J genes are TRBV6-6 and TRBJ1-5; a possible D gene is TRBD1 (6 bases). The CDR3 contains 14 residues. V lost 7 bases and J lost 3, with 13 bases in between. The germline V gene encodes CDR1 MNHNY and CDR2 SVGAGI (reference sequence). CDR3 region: CASKPTGNNQPQHF. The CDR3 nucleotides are TGTGCCAGCAAACCTACAGGGAACAATCAGCCCCAGCATTTT.

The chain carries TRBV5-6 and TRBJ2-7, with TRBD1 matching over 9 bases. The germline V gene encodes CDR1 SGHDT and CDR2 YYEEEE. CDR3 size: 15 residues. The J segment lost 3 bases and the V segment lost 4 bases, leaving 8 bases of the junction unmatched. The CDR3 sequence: CASSRTGQGFYEQYF. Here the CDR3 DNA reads TGTGCCAGCAGCCGAACGGGACAGGGCTTCTACGAGCAGTACTTC.

The CDR3 DNA sequence: TGTGCCAGCAGTTACGTTAGCGGGAGGCTAGAAGAGACCCAGTACTTC. Translating it yields CASSYVSGRLEETQYF. V and J are TRBV6-6 and TRBJ2-5, with 10 bases identical to TRBD2. Losses at the gene ends were 2 bases for V and 3 bases for J; bases not matched to a gene: 6. This CDR3 comprises 16 residues. CDR1 is MNHNY and CDR2 is SVGAGI in the germline V gene (reference sequence).

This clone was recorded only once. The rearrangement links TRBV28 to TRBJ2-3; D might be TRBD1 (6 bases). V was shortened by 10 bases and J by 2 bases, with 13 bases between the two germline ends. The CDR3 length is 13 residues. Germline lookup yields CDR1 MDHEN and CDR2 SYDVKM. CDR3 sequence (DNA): TGTGCCACCCGAAAGGGGGTCACAGATACGCAGTATTTT. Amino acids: CATRKGVTDTQYF.

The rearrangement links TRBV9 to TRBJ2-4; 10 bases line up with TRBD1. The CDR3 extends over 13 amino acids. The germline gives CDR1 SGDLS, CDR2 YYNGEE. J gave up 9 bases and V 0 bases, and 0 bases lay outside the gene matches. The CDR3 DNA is TGTGCCAGCAGCGTAGGGACAGGGGGCATTCAGTACTTC. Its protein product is CASSVGTGGIQYF.

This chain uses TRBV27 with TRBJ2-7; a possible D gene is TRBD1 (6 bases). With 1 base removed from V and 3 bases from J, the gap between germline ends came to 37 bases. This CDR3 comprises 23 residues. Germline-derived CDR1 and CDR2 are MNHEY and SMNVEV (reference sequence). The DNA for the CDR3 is TGTGCCAGCAGTTTATTGTTTAGGCACCAAACCCGATTACCCCAGCAAGGGGGCTACGAGCAGTACTTC. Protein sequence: CASSLLFRHQTRLPQQGGYEQYF.